What follows are 25 T cell receptor beta chains derived from one specimen sequenced in a study of cytomegalovirus exposure and HLA in healthy donors. Method: immunoSEQ multiplex PCR; TCRdb's copy keeps in-frame clones and lacks some. The table records some 270,000 clones, 80% to 90% of them present only once. The sample was PBMCs. The receptor set was obtained from a woman aged 18-35 years in good health and CMV-seronegative.

This chain joins TRBV25-1 and TRBJ2-3; D is unclear. CDR1 and CDR2 from the germline V gene are MGHDK and SYGVNS. With 2 bases removed from V and 0 bases from J, the gap between germline ends came to 9 bases. The CDR3 covers 15 residues. The CDR3 DNA is TGTGCCAGCAGTGAAATGGCATCTAGCACAGATACGCAGTATTTT. As protein: CASSEMASSTDTQYF.

This clone was recorded many times. The V and J genes are TRBV5-1 and TRBJ1-1, with D possibly TRBD1 on 6 matching bases. V dropped 3 bases and J dropped 7 bases, with 16 bases sitting between them. The CDR3 sequence is 14 residues long. Germline CDR1 SGHRS, CDR2 YFSETQ. The CDR3 loop is CASSYVLETGEAFF. The CDR3 DNA reads TGCGCCAGCAGCTACGTTTTAGAGACAGGTGAAGCTTTCTTT.

This chain joins TRBV7-2 and TRBJ2-7; TRBD2 aligns across 15 bases. The CDR3 is made up of 15 amino acids. Germline CDR1 is SGHTA and CDR2 is FQGNSA. The junction had 5 bases not matched to a gene; V was cut back by 5 bases and J by 6 bases. CDR3 bases: TGTGCCAGCAGCCCTTGGACTAGCGGGGGGGCCGAGCAGTACTTC. Encoded protein: CASSPWTSGGAEQYF.

This clone was observed once. The V and J genes are TRBV27 and TRBJ2-7; TRBD1 aligns across 8 bases. The germline V gene encodes CDR1 MNHEY and CDR2 SMNVEV (reference sequence). V dropped 3 bases and J dropped 7; count of bases not matched to a gene: 5. CDR3 length: 13 amino acids. CDR3 bases: TGTGCCAGCAGTTTCGGGACAGGCCGGGAGCAGTACTTC. This gives the protein CASSFGTGREQYF.

The chain carries TRBV4-2 and TRBJ2-3, with 7 bases identical to TRBD2. The germline CDR1 and CDR2 sequences are LGHNA and YNFKEQ. CDR3 length equals 16 residues. With 2 bases clipped from V and 1 base from J, the junction kept 6 bases outside the gene matches. The CDR3 sequence is CASSQKYREGTDTQYF. CDR3 in DNA: TGTGCCAGCAGCCAAAAATACCGGGAGGGCACAGATACGCAGTATTTT.

This clone was found a few times. The rearrangement uses TRBV2 and TRBJ1-5; 9 bases are a match to TRBD1. Per germline, CDR1 SNHLY and CDR2 FYNNEI. The CDR3 spans 15 residues. V shed 6 bases and J 6 bases; nucleotides not matched to a gene: 9. As DNA, the CDR3 is TGTGCCAGCAGATGGACAGGGGCTGAAGGTCAGCCCCAGCATTTT. Protein: CASRWTGAEGQPQHF. Using reference TRBV2 and TRBJ1-5 for the parts outside the CDR3, the full variable domain is EPEVTQTPSHQVTQMGQEVILRCVPISNHLYFYWYRQILGQKVEFLVSFYNNEISEKSEIFDDQFSVERPDGSNFTLKIRSTKLEDSAMYFCASRWTGAEGQPQHFGDGTRLSIL.

This sequence joins TRBV28 and TRBJ2-4; D might be TRBD2 (5 bases). The CDR3 loop spans 14 amino acids. Looked up from germline, CDR1 is MDHEN and CDR2 is SYDVKM. Trimming took 5 bases from V and 1 from J, leaving 9 bases between them. CDR3 DNA sequence: TGTGCCAGCAGTACCGGGGTGGCCAAAAACATTCAGTACTTC. Translating it yields CASSTGVAKNIQYF.

This sequence joins TRBV7-2 and TRBJ1-6, with TRBD1 identical over 8 bases. The CDR3 is 15 residues long. V lost 5 bases, J lost 7 bases, and 7 bases stayed unmatched. Per the germline V gene, CDR1 is SGHTA and CDR2 is FQGNSA. Here the CDR3 reads CASSPRDRLNSPLHF. CDR3 bases: TGTGCCAGCAGCCCCCGGGACAGGCTGAATTCACCCCTCCACTTT.

The chain uses TRBV7-9 and TRBJ2-5, with D maybe TRBD2 (6 bases). V was cut by 1 base and J by 10 bases, with 19 bases left in between. CDR1 SEHNR and CDR2 FQNEAQ come from the germline V gene (reference sequence). The CDR3 sequence is 15 residues long. CDR3 region: CASSLEVFRPGDQYF. Here the CDR3 DNA reads TGTGCCAGCAGCTTAGAAGTATTTCGCCCGGGGGACCAGTACTTC.

This clone was counted between two and nine times. V usage is TRBV2 and J usage is TRBJ2-7, with 8 bases identical to TRBD1. Germline CDR1 reads SNHLY; CDR2 reads FYNNEI. The V segment lost 6 bases and the J segment 3 bases; nucleotides outside the gene matches: 4. CDR3 length equals 13 residues. In DNA, the CDR3 is TGTGCCAGCAGGACAGGGGTGATCTACGAGCAGTACTTC. Protein sequence: CASRTGVIYEQYF. Variable domain in full (rest from reference TRBV2 and TRBJ2-7): EPEVTQTPSHQVTQMGQEVILRCVPISNHLYFYWYRQILGQKVEFLVSFYNNEISEKSEIFDDQFSVERPDGSNFTLKIRSTKLEDSAMYFCASRTGVIYEQYFGPGTRLTVT.

In its sample, this clone was seen once. The rearrangement links TRBV5-1 to TRBJ1-1; tentative D call: TRBD1 (6 bases). Trimming shortened V by 4 bases and J by 7 bases, and 17 bases separated the two germline ends. CDR1 is SGHRS, CDR2 YFSETQ, per germline. This CDR3 region has 14 residues. The CDR3 sequence is CASSPYLDRFEAFF. For the CDR3, the DNA is TGCGCCAGCAGCCCTTACCTCGACAGGTTTGAAGCTTTCTTT.

V is TRBV7-3 and J is TRBJ2-1; 7 nucleotides match TRBD2. This CDR3 contains 15 residues. Germline V gene data show CDR1 as SGHTA and CDR2 as FQGTGA. The V gene end was trimmed by 5 bases and the J gene end by 4 bases; junction bases not matched to a gene: 8. The CDR3 DNA is TGTGCCAGCAGCCGGGACTACGGCCCTTACAATGAGCAGTTCTTC. Translated, it gives CASSRDYGPYNEQFF.

The chain links TRBV9 to TRBJ2-5; a weak D match, TRBD1 (5 bases). Germline lookup yields CDR1 SGDLS and CDR2 YYNGEE. The CDR3 is 14 residues long. V was pared by 1 base and J by 5 bases, with 12 bases between. The DNA of the CDR3 is TGTGCCAGCAGCGTATCCCAGGGATGGGAGACCCAGTACTTC. Translation gives CASSVSQGWETQYF.

The chain couples TRBV29-1 to TRBJ1-2, with D possibly being TRBD1 (6 bases). The V end lost 7 bases, the J end lost 3 bases, and 12 bases lay between the germline ends. CDR3 length equals 12 residues. Germline loops: CDR1 SQVTM, CDR2 ANQGSEA. The CDR3 nucleotides read TGCAGCGCTGGGGGCGGGTACTATGGCTACACCTTC. It codes for CSAGGGYYGYTF.

The V gene is TRBV2, the J gene TRBJ2-7; D is undetermined. From germline, CDR1 is SNHLY and CDR2 FYNNEI. There are 14 residues in the CDR3. The V and J ends lost 1 base and 2 bases respectively, with 9 bases between them. The CDR3 region has the DNA TGTGCCAGCAGTGAAGGTCAGGCCCCCTACGAGCAGTACTTC. It encodes CASSEGQAPYEQYF.

The chain combines TRBV4-1 with TRBJ1-5; D gene uncertain. Looked up from germline, CDR1 is MGHRA and CDR2 is YSYEKL. The CDR3 spans 17 residues. Trimming shortened V by 0 bases and J by 5 bases, and 17 bases separated the two germline ends. The CDR3 DNA sequence: TGCGCCAGCAGCCAAGATCCCAGAGGGCGAGCGGATCAGCCCCAGCATTTT. It yields the protein CASSQDPRGRADQPQHF.

The V and J genes are TRBV5-1 and TRBJ1-1; 7 nucleotides line up with TRBD1. CDR1 and CDR2 (germline): SGHRS, YFSETQ. The CDR3 runs 16 residues. Germline trimming cut 3 bases from V and 2 bases from J; bases unmatched to any gene: 10. This CDR3 reads CASSWAYRGRNTEAFF. The CDR3, as DNA: TGCGCCAGCAGCTGGGCCTACAGGGGTAGAAACACTGAAGCTTTCTTT.

The chain recombines TRBV7-3 with TRBJ2-3, with 16 bases that match TRBD2. The CDR3 contains 17 residues. V lost 1 base and J lost 7; bases outside the gene matches: 5. CDR1 and CDR2 from the germline V gene are SGHTA and FQGTGA. CDR3 sequence reads: CASSLMGLAGGPHTQYF. CDR3 nucleotides: TGTGCCAGCAGCTTAATGGGACTAGCGGGGGGGCCCCATACGCAGTATTTT.

The chain joins TRBV27 to TRBJ2-1, with TRBD1 matching 7 bases. V shed 6 bases and J 0 bases; nucleotides not matched to a gene: 11. The CDR3 extends over 17 amino acids. Germline CDR1 is MNHEY and CDR2 is SMNVEV (reference sequence). The CDR3 sequence is CASRLYRGVGSYNEQFF. The CDR3 region has the DNA TGTGCCAGCAGACTGTACAGGGGTGTGGGCTCCTACAATGAGCAGTTCTTC.

The J gene is TRBJ1-4, the V gene TRBV11-3, with no clear D. V shed 5 bases and J shed 5 bases, with 12 bases lying between them. CDR3 size: 14 residues. CDR1 and CDR2 (germline): SGHNT, YENEEA. CDR3 loop: CASSESEMNEKLFF. Here the CDR3 DNA reads TGTGCCAGCAGCGAAAGTGAGATGAATGAAAAACTGTTTTTT.

This clone was seen only a few times. V is TRBV15 and J is TRBJ1-5, with D possibly being TRBD1 (5 bases). Deletions cut 4 bases from V and 1 base from J, with 8 bases between. The CDR3 covers 14 residues. Germline V CDR1 and CDR2: LNHNV, YYDKDF (reference sequence). The CDR3 coding sequence is TGTGCCACCAGCACAGGGTACAGCAATCAGCCCCAGCATTTT. Translation gives CATSTGYSNQPQHF.

V and J are TRBV6-6 and TRBJ1-5; D gene ambiguous. CDR1 MNHNY and CDR2 SVGAGI come from the germline V gene (reference sequence). Trimming cost V 2 bases and J 2 bases, with 10 bases left between them. This CDR3 has 15 residues. Here the CDR3 DNA reads TGTGCCAGCAGTTACGGTGGTGAGGGCAATCAGCCCCAGCATTTT. It is translated as CASSYGGEGNQPQHF.

The CDR3 coding sequence is TGTGCCAGCAGTGAAGCTCCCCCACTAGGAGGGACAGGTATCTACGAGCAGTACTTC. Its translation is CASSEAPPLGGTGIYEQYF. The chain recombines TRBV6-1 with TRBJ2-7; TRBD1 matches 8 bases. The V segment lost 0 bases and the J segment 3 bases; nucleotides outside the gene matches: 16. Germline V CDR1 and CDR2: MNHNS, SASEGT. The CDR3 contains 19 residues.

The chain combines TRBV4-1 with TRBJ1-4; D not certain. The germline V and J ends were trimmed by 4 bases and 7 bases, with 16 bases remaining between them. The CDR3 covers 15 residues. Germline V CDR1 and CDR2: MGHRA, YSYEKL. CDR3 amino acids: CASSPREGRSEKLFF. The CDR3 region has the DNA TGCGCCAGCAGCCCTCGTGAGGGCCGGAGTGAAAAACTGTTTTTT.

The chain combines TRBV5-1 with TRBJ1-2; D call uncertain. CDR3 length equals 15 residues. Germline CDR1 and CDR2: SGHRS and YFSETQ. The ends were cut back, 1 base at V and 3 bases at J, with 13 bases in the middle. The DNA of the CDR3 is TGCGCCAGCAGCTTGACCAGATTCGAAGACTATGGCTACACCTTC. Amino acid sequence: CASSLTRFEDYGYTF. Drawing the rest from reference TRBV5-1 and TRBJ1-2, the complete variable domain is KAGVTQTPRYLIKTRGQQVTLSCSPISGHRSVSWYQQTPGQGLQFLFEYFSETQRNKGNFPGRFSGRQFSNSRSEMNVSTLELGDSALYLCASSLTRFEDYGYTFGSGTRLTVV.